This T cell receptor beta chain stems from a study of shared clonotypes between healthy human individuals. Study results and limitations: The four-donor shared clonotypes exceeded non-shared clonotypes in generation probability, with non-shared ones scoring lower. Sharing across four donors was highest in naive CD4 (roughly 5%) and lowest in memory CD8 (roughly 0.4%).

TCRdb's copy holds only in-frame clones and misses some; the assay was immunoSEQ multiplex PCR. Altogether over 2,000,000 clones are present, about 93% being singletons, with the ten largest covering approximately 1.7%. Germline V gives CDR1 MGHRA, CDR2 YSYEKL. Trimming removed 1 base from V and 7 bases from J, with 8 bases in between. This CDR3 has 13 amino acids. Terminally differentiated effector memory CD45RA+ cells were left out of the naive CD8 fraction, which was CD45RO-negative and positively selected for CCR7. The donors were all Caucasian adults (living in Nashville, Tennessee). Concerning this clone itself: Antigen specificity is unknown.

This TCR came from a man aged 18 to 29 in good health. Some clones in this sample may be carry-over from other donors' samples. Sequenced sample: naive CD8+ T cells from PBMCs. J is TRBJ1-3 and V is TRBV4-1; D gene unclear. Here the CDR3 reads CASSQVGMNTIYF. DNA of the CDR3: TGCGCCAGCAGCCAAGTAGGGATGAACACCATATATTTT.